The clone carrying this TCR beta chain was observed a handful of times. The antigen remains undetermined. These data come from a study of T cells after yellow fever vaccination. One entry per CDR3 protein results from TCRdb running MiXCR on the 5' RACE reads. Seen here are about 580,000 distinct CDR3 sequences, around 17% observed once, and the top ten hold approximately 15%. V gave up 0 bases and J gave up 9 bases; unmatched junction bases: 17. The CDR3 has 18 amino acids. Germline V gene sequence: CDR1 LGHNA, CDR2 YSLEER. General study points: Contaminants from the bulk population, in the form of abundant clonotypes, could be found in FACS-sorted repertoires.

The chain has TRBV4-3 and TRBJ1-1; 9 bases line up with TRBD1. This sequence originates from a man younger than 30 who received the YFV17D yellow fever vaccine. The specimen comprised PBMCs, sampled 5 to 6 days after the first yellow fever vaccination. The CDR3 DNA follows: TGCGCCAGCAGCCAAGATCTCACCGGGACAGGGTCCGGGACGCAAGCTTTCTTT. It encodes CASSQDLTGTGSGTQAFF.